The T cell receptor beta chain described here comes from a study of blood T cell repertoires in COVID-19. Study-wide context: From the United States, Italy and Spain came samples of acute and convalescent COVID-19. T cells, B-cell-depleted T cells, or PBMCs supplied cDNA or gDNA.

The CDR3 totals 19 residues. V lost 4 bases, J lost 2 bases, and 14 bases stayed unmatched. Looked up from germline, CDR1 is MNHEY and CDR2 is SMNVEV (reference sequence). Repertoires were generated with immunoSEQ multiplex PCR, while TCRdb's copy carries only in-frame clones and drops some. Of about 35,000 clones listed, around 90% are singletons. The specimen sequenced was peripheral blood. This TCR derives from a human donor in a cohort sampled during active COVID-19. The J gene is TRBJ2-6, the V gene TRBV27; 7 bases are shared with TRBD1. The CDR3 DNA follows: TGTGCCAGCAGTTGGAGGTGGGCAGGGGGAAAGACTGGGGCCAACGTCCTGACTTTC. Translated: CASSWRWAGGKTGANVLTF.